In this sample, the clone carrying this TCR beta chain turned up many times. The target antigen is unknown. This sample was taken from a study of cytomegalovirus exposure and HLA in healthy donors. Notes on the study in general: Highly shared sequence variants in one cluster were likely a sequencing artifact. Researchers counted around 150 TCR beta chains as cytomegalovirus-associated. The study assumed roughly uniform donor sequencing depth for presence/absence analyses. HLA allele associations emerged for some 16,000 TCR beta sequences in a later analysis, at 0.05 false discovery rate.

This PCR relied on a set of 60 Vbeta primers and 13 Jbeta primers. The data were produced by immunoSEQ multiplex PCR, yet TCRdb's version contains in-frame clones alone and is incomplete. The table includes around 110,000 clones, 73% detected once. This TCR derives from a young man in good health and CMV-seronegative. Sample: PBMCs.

The CDR3 region has the DNA TGTGCCAGCAGTAACAGGGGGGGTTCGTACGAGCAGTACTTC. Protein sequence: CASSNRGGSYEQYF. The chain employs TRBV6-5 and TRBJ2-7, with D maybe TRBD1 (8 bases). Germline CDR1 MNHEY, CDR2 SVGAGI. The CDR3 covers 14 residues. V was cut by 5 bases and J by 4 bases, with 15 bases left in between.